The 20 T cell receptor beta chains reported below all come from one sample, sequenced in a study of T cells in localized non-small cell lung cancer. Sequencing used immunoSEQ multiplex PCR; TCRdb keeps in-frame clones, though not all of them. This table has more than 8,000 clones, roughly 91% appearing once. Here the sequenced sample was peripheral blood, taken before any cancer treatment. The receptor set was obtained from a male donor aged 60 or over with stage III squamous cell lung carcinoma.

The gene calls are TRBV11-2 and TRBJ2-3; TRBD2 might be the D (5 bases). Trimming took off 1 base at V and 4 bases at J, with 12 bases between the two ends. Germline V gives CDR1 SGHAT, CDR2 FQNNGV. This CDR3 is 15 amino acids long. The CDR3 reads CASSLGTVWPDTQYF. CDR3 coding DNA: TGTGCCAGCAGCTTAGGGACTGTATGGCCAGATACGCAGTATTTT.

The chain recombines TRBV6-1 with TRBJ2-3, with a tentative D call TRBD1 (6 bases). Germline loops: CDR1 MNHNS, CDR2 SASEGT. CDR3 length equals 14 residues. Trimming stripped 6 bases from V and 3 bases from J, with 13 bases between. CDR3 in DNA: TGTGCCAGCAGCCCCAGGGGTTGGACAGATACGCAGTATTTT. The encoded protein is CASSPRGWTDTQYF.

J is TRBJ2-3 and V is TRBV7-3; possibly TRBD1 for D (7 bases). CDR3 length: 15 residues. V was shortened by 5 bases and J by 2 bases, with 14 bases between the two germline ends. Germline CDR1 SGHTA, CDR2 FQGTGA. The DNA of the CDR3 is TGTGCCAGCAGCCGCGGGGACAGACCCACAGATACGCAGTATTTT. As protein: CASSRGDRPTDTQYF.

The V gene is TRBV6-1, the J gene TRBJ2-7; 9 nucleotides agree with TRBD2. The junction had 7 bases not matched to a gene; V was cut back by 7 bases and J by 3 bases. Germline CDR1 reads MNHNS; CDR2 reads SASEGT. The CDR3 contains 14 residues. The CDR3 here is CASTLGLADYEQYF. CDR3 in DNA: TGTGCCAGCACCCTGGGACTAGCCGACTACGAGCAGTACTTC.

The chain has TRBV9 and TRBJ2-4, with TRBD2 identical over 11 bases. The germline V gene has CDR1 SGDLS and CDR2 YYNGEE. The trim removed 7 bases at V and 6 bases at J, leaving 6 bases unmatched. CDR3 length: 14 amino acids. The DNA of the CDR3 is TGTGCCAGCGGGGCTAGCGGGGGGATAAACATTCAGTACTTC. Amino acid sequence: CASGASGGINIQYF. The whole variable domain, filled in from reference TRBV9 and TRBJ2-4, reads DSGVTQTPKHLITATGQRVTLRCSPRSGDLSVYWYQQSLDQGLQFLIQYYNGEERAKGNILERFSAQQFPDLHSELNLSSLELGDSALYFCASGASGGINIQYFGAGTRLSVL.

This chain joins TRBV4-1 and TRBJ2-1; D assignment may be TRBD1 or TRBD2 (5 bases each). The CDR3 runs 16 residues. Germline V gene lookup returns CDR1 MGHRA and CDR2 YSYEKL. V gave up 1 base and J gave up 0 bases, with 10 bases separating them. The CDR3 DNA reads TGCGCCAGCAGCCAAGTGGGGGTTAGCTCCTACAATGAGCAGTTCTTC. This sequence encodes CASSQVGVSSYNEQFF.

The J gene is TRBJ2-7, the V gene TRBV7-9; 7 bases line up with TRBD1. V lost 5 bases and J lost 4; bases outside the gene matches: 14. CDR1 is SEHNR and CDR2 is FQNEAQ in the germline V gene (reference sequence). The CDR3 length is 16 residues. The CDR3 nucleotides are TGTGCCAGCAGCCTTGTTAAGGGGGCGATTAGGTACGAGCAGTACTTC. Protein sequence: CASSLVKGAIRYEQYF.

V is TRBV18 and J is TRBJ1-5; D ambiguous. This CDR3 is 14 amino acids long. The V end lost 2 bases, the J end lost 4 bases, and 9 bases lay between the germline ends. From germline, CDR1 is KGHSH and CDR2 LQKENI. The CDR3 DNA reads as TGTGCCAGCTCACCAGGGGTTCGAAATCAGCCCCAGCATTTT. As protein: CASSPGVRNQPQHF.

The CDR3 DNA reads as TGTGCCAGCAGTTTCAGGGACAGGGGGCACTACGAGCAGTACTTC. As protein: CASSFRDRGHYEQYF. The rearrangement links TRBV28 to TRBJ2-7; 12 bases line up with TRBD1. The CDR3 is 15 amino acids. Germline trimming cut 3 bases from V and 3 bases from J; bases unmatched to any gene: 3. Germline V gene data show CDR1 as MDHEN and CDR2 as SYDVKM.

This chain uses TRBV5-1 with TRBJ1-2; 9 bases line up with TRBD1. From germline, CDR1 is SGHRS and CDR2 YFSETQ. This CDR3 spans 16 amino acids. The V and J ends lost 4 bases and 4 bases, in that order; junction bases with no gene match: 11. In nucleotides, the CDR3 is TGCGCCAGCAGCACCCTACAGGGGGCGGAGGGCTATGGCTACACCTTC. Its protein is CASSTLQGAEGYGYTF. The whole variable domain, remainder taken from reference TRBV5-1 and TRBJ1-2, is KAGVTQTPRYLIKTRGQQVTLSCSPISGHRSVSWYQQTPGQGLQFLFEYFSETQRNKGNFPGRFSGRQFSNSRSEMNVSTLELGDSALYLCASSTLQGAEGYGYTFGSGTRLTVV.

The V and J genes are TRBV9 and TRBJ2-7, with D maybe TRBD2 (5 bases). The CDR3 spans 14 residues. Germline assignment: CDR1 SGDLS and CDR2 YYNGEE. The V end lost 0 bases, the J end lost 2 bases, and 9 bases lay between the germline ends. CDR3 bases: TGTGCCAGCAGCGTAGGCAGCGGAACCTACGAGCAGTACTTC. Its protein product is CASSVGSGTYEQYF.

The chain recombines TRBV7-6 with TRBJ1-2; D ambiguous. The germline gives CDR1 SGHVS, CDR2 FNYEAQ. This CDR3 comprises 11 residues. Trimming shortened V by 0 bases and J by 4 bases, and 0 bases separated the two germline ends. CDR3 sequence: CASSLAYGYTF. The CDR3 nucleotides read TGTGCCAGCAGCTTAGCCTATGGCTACACCTTC.

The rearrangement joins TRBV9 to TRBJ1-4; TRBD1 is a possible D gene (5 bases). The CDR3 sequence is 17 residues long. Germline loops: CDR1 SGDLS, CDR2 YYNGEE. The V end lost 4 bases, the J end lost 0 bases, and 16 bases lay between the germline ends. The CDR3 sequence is CASSSQGAGSTNEKLFF. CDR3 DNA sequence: TGTGCCAGCAGCTCCCAAGGGGCGGGCTCAACTAATGAAAAACTGTTTTTT.

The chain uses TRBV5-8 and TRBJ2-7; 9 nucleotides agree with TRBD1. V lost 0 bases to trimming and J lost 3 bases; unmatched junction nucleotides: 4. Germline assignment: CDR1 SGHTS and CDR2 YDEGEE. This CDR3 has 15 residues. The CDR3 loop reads CASSLVGTGSYEQYF. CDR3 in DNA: TGTGCCAGCAGCTTGGTAGGGACAGGGAGCTACGAGCAGTACTTC.

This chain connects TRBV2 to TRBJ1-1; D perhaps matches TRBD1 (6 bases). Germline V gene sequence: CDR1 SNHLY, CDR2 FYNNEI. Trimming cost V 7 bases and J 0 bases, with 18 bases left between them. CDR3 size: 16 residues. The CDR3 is CASNKVQGGLNTEAFF. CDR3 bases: TGTGCCAGCAATAAGGTACAGGGAGGTCTGAACACTGAAGCTTTCTTT.

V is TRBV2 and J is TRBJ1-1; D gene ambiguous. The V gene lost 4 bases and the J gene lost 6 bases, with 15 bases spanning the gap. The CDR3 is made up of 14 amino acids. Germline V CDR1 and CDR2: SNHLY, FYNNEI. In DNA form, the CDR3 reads TGTGCCAGCAGTGGAGGGTTTACGACCCCTGAAGCTTTCTTT. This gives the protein CASSGGFTTPEAFF.

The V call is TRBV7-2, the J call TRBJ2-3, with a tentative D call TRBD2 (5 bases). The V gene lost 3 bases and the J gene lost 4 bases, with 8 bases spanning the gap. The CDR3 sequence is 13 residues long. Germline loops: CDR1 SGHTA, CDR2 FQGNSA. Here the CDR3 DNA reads TGTGCCAGCAGCTTCCAGAGGGCAGATACGCAGTATTTT. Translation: CASSFQRADTQYF.

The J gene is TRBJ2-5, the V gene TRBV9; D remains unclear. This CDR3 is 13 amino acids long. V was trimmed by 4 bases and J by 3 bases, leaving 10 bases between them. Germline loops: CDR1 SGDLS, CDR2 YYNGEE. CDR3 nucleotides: TGTGCCAGCAGCCCCTTTGGGGAAGAGACCCAGTACTTC. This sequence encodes CASSPFGEETQYF.

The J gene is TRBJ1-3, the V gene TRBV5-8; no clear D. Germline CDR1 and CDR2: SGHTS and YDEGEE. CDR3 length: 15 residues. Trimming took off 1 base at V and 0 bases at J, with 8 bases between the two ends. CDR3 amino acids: CASSLRALSGNTIYF. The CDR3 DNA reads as TGTGCCAGCAGCTTGAGAGCCCTCTCTGGAAACACCATATATTTT.

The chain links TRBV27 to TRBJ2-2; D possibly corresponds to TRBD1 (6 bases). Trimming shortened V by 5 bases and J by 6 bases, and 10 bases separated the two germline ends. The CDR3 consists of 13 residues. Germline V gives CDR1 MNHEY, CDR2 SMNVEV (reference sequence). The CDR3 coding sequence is TGTGCCAGCAGTCCACAGGGTCCCGGGGAGCTGTTTTTT. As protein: CASSPQGPGELFF.